The sequence of this T cell receptor beta chain was determined in a study of T-cell reconstitution after alpha-beta-depleted transplantation in children. Unique molecular identifiers were incorporated during preparation of the TCRbeta library. TCRdb re-called the PCR reads with MiXCR, one entry per CDR3 protein. In the table there are 500,000 to 650,000 distinct CDR3 sequences, 11% of which are singletons. Study-wide results and caveats: The high TCRbeta diversity at day 60 in some patients came from surviving recipient T cells and thymic progenitors. T-cell counts and diversity were attributed mostly to newly produced T cells one year after transplant. Expanded clones from the graft, numbering several hundred, reportedly supplied alpha-beta T cells about two months after transplant.

This clonotype has only a few counts. Its antigen is unidentified. The origin of this receptor is a female patient between 2 and 15 years old who had a stem cell transplant for aplastic anemia, so the T cells may come from the graft donor. The sample was PBMCs, mostly from graft donor cells, taken 180 days after TCRalphabeta/CD19-depleted stem cell transplant.

This chain's CDR3 is CASSLAGFSETQYF. In DNA form, the CDR3 reads TGCGCCAGCAGCTTGGCTGGCTTCTCGGAGACCCAGTACTTC. This rearrangement joins TRBV5-1 to TRBJ2-5, with D unresolved. In germline, CDR1 is SGHRS, CDR2 YFSETQ. Trimming shortened V by 0 bases and J by 5 bases, and 11 bases separated the two germline ends. The CDR3 extends over 14 amino acids.